This T cell receptor (beta chain) was found in a study of T cells expressing NK-cell markers. Study-level points and caveats: The CD3+CD56-NKG2C+ fraction was also led by these clonotypes in a handful of donors.

No DNA is given; TCRdb re-called the 5' RACE reads and lists each CDR3 protein once. The sample table includes approximately 460,000 distinct CDR3 sequences. CDR1 and CDR2 (germline): LGHNA, YSLEER. The CDR3 spans 17 residues. On this clonotype: The target antigen is unknown.

The origin of this receptor is a woman between 18 and 70 years old in good health. The V gene is TRBV4-3, the J gene TRBJ1-5; as DNA is missing, the TRBD1 call by TCRdb cannot be tested. The sample was blood T cells: a sorted CD56 or NKG2C T cell subset, CD4+ or CD8+ T cells, or bulk PBMC T cells (not recorded which). The CDR3 reads CASSQDIAPGQAQPQHF.